These T cell receptor beta chains were read from a single sample in a study of cytomegalovirus exposure and HLA in healthy donors. Some clones are missing from TCRdb's copy, which holds only in-frame ones; the method was immunoSEQ multiplex PCR. This sample carries some 120,000 clones, around 83% of them seen once, and the ten largest clones take approximately 3%. The sequencing input was PBMCs. The receptors were gathered from a woman between 18 and 29 years old in good health and CMV-seropositive. Each CDR3 is given with its conserved first and last residue. D genes are given only for firm matches. Clone sizes are given selectively: once, few, many, or a class where the clone is expanded.

>TRBV27|TRBJ2-2|-|-
CASSLSGGNTGELFF
TGTGCCAGCAGTTTATCCGGAGGGAACACCGGGGAGCTGTTTTTT
>TRBV19|TRBJ1-2|TRBD1|few
CASSRGTGGMRGYTF
TGTGCCAGTAGCCGGGGGACAGGGGGCATGCGGGGCTACACCTTC
>TRBV7-9|TRBJ2-1|-|-
CSSSFRGRDEQFF
TGTTCCAGCAGCTTCAGGGGCAGGGATGAGCAGTTCTTC
>TRBV18|TRBJ2-6|TRBD1|once
CASSPPTGTGANVLTF
TGTGCCAGCTCACCACCGACAGGGACCGGGGCCAACGTCCTGACTTTC
>TRBV2|TRBJ2-4|TRBD1|-
CASSKGGTGAHIQYF
TGTGCCAGCAGCAAAGGGGGGACAGGGGCTCACATTCAGTACTTC
>TRBV19|TRBJ2-3|TRBD1|-
CASSADRATDTQYF
TGTGCCAGTAGCGCCGACAGGGCCACAGATACGCAGTATTTT
>TRBV19|TRBJ2-1|TRBD2|-
CASSGRGGYNEQFF
TGTGCCAGTAGTGGACGGGGGGGGTACAATGAGCAGTTCTTC
>TRBV29-1|TRBJ2-7|TRBD1|-
CSVSGTEKGYEQYF
TGCAGCGTTTCCGGGACAGAAAAGGGATACGAGCAGTACTTC
>TRBV7-8|TRBJ1-2|-|-
CASSVSVLVYGYTF
TGTGCCAGCAGCGTGTCGGTGCTGGTCTATGGCTACACCTTC
>TRBV7-3|TRBJ2-5|-|-
CASSLRGETQYF
TGTGCCAGCAGCCTACGGGGTGAGACCCAGTACTTC
>TRBV4-2|TRBJ2-2|TRBD2|-
CASSSGGTRNTGELFF
TGTGCCAGCAGCAGCGGCGGGACTAGAAACACCGGGGAGCTGTTTTTT
>TRBV5-1|TRBJ1-2|-|few
CASSGLYGYTF
TGCGCCAGCAGTGGGCTCTATGGCTACACCTTC
>TRBV11-1|TRBJ2-1|-|-
CASSFSSYLYNEQFF
TGTGCCAGCAGCTTTTCCTCCTATCTTTACAATGAGCAGTTCTTC
>TRBV6-1|TRBJ2-5|-|-
CASSDSGSGETQYF
TGTGCCAGCAGTGATTCTGGGAGTGGCGAGACCCAGTACTTC
>TRBV7-9|TRBJ2-3|-|-
CASSPRGDSTDTQYF
TGTGCCAGCAGCCCACGGGGTGACAGCACAGATACGCAGTATTTT
>TRBV4-1|TRBJ1-4|-|-
CASSPEARSELFF
TGCGCCAGCAGCCCCGAGGCCCGGTCGGAACTGTTTTTT
>TRBV6-5|TRBJ1-2|TRBD1|-
CASSYRGQGEDGYTF
TGTGCCAGCAGTTACAGGGGACAGGGAGAGGATGGCTACACCTTC
>TRBV23-1|TRBJ2-5|-|-
CASSQNDRLSIETQYF
TGCGCCAGCAGTCAAAATGACCGACTTTCCATAGAGACCCAGTACTTC
>TRBV6-1|TRBJ2-2|TRBD1|-
CASSGQGANTGELFF
TGTGCCAGCAGTGGACAGGGGGCGAACACCGGGGAGCTGTTTTTT
>TRBV5-6|TRBJ2-7|TRBD1|-
CASSPGQGLYEQYF
TGTGCCAGCAGCCCAGGACAGGGGCTCTACGAGCAGTACTTC
>TRBV4-3|TRBJ2-2|-|few
CASSQEGQRSLGELFF
TGCGCCAGCAGCCAAGAGGGCCAGCGGTCCCTCGGGGAGCTGTTTTTT
>TRBV21-1|TRBJ2-3|-|-
CASNPKPSTGGHTDTQYF
TGTGCCAGCAACCCAAAACCGTCGACAGGGGGCCACACAGATACGCAGTATTTT
>TRBV27|TRBJ1-4|-|-
CASSFSTNEKLFF
TGTGCCAGCAGTTTTTCTACTAATGAAAAACTGTTTTTT
>TRBV28|TRBJ1-5|-|-
CASWVGGNQPQHF
TGTGCCAGCTGGGTAGGGGGCAATCAGCCCCAGCATTTT
>TRBV5-4|TRBJ1-1|TRBD1|-
CASSLLDRANTEAFF
TGTGCCAGCAGCCTACTTGACAGGGCAAACACTGAAGCTTTCTTT
>TRBV7-8|TRBJ2-1|TRBD2|-
CASSSTLAGGPYNEQFF
TGTGCCAGCAGCTCGACCCTGGCGGGGGGCCCCTACAATGAGCAGTTCTTC
>TRBV6-1|TRBJ1-2|TRBD1|-
CASSETGTGNYGYTF
TGTGCCAGCAGTGAAACCGGGACAGGGAACTATGGCTACACCTTC
>TRBV18|TRBJ2-1|-|-
CASSPFGGVPGDEQFF
TGTGCCAGCTCACCCTTCGGCGGGGTCCCAGGAGATGAGCAGTTCTTC
>TRBV6-5|TRBJ1-2|TRBD1|once
CASSADRVSSGYTF
TGTGCCAGCAGCGCCGACAGGGTGTCTAGTGGCTACACCTTC